This T cell receptor (beta chain) was obtained from a study of blood T cell repertoires in COVID-19. Turning to the study itself: T cells, B-cell-depleted T cells, or PBMCs provided the cDNA or gDNA that served as material.

Trimming cost V 6 bases and J 1 base, with 13 bases left between them. This CDR3 is built from 15 residues. Germline V gives CDR1 SGHTA, CDR2 FQGNSA. This table comes from immunoSEQ multiplex PCR, and its TCRdb copy is limited to in-frame clones, with some not included. This table holds 110,000 to 150,000 clones, over 75% found once. Sequencing was carried out using peripheral blood. The chain carries TRBV7-2 and TRBJ2-4; D possibly corresponds to TRBD2 (6 bases). This clonotype was obtained from a man aged 50 to 59 with acute or convalescent COVID-19. The CDR3 DNA is TGTGCCAGCAGTGAGGGGAGGAGGGCCAAAAACATTCAGTACTTC. Amino acids: CASSEGRRAKNIQYF.